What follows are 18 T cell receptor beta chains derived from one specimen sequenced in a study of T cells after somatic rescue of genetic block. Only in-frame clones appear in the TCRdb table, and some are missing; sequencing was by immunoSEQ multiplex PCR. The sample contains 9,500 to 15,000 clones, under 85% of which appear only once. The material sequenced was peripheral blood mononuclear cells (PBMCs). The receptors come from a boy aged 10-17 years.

Here the CDR3 reads CASSSGTSGDLYQETQYF. DNA of the CDR3: TGTGCCAGCAGCTCAGGGACTAGCGGGGACTTGTACCAAGAGACCCAGTACTTC. The chain links TRBV13 to TRBJ2-5; TRBD2 aligns across 13 bases. Trimming took 4 bases from V and 0 from J; bases not matched to a gene: 8. Germline V gene sequence: CDR1 PRHDT, CDR2 FYEKMQ (reference sequence). The CDR3 spans 18 residues.

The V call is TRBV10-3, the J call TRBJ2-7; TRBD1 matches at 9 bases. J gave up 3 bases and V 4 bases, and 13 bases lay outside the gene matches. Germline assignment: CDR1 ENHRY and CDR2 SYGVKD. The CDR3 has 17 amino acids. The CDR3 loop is CAISGGQRDRDFYEQYF. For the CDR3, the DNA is TGTGCCATCAGTGGAGGACAGAGGGACAGGGACTTCTACGAGCAGTACTTC.

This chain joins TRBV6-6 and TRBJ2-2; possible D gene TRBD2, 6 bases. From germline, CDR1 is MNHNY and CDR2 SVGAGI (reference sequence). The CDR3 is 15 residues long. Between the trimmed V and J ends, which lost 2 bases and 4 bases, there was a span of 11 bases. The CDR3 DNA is TGTGCCAGCAGTTACCAGACTAGGTCCACCGGGGAGCTGTTTTTT. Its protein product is CASSYQTRSTGELFF.

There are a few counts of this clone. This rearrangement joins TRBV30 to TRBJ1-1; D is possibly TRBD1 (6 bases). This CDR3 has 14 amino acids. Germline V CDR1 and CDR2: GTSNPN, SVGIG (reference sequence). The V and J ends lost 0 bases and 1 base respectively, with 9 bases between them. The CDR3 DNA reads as TGTGCCTGGAGTGTCTTACAGGGGAACACTGAAGCTTTCTTT. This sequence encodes CAWSVLQGNTEAFF.

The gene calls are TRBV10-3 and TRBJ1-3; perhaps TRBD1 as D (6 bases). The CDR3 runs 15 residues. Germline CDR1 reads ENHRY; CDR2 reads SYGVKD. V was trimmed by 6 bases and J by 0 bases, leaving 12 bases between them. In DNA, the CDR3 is TGTGCCATCAGGGAACAGGGAAGCTCTGGAAACACCATATATTTT. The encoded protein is CAIREQGSSGNTIYF.

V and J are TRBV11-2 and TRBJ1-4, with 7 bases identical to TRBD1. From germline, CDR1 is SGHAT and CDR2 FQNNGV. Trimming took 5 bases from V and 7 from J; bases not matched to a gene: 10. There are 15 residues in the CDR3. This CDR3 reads CASSLTGAAGEKLFF. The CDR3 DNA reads TGTGCCAGCAGCCTCACAGGGGCCGCTGGTGAAAAACTGTTTTTT.

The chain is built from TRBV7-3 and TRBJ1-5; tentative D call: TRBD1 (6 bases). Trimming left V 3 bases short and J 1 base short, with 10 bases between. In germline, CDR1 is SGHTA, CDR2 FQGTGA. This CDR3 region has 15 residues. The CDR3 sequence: CASSFRDTSNQPQHF. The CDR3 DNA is TGTGCCAGCAGCTTCCGGGACACCAGCAATCAGCCCCAGCATTTT.

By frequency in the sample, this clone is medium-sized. This CDR3 is CASSRASGVDEQFF. As DNA, the CDR3 is TGTGCCAGCTCAAGGGCTAGCGGGGTCGATGAGCAGTTCTTC. The rearrangement uses TRBV18 and TRBJ2-1; 9 nucleotides line up with TRBD2. V lost 5 bases and J lost 8; bases outside the gene matches: 7. The CDR3 extends over 14 amino acids. Per germline, CDR1 KGHSH and CDR2 LQKENI.

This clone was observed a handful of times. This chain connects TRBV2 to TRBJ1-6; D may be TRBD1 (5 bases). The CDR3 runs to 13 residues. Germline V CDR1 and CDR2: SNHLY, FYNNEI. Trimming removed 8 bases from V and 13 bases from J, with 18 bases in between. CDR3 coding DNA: TGTGCCAGCTTGACCGGGACCTCGATCCCCCTCCACTTT. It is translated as CASLTGTSIPLHF.

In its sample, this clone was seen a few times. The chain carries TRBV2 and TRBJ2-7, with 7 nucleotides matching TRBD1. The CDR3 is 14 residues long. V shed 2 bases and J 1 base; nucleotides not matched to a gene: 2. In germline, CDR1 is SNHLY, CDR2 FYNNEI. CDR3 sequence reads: CASSEQGVSYEQYF. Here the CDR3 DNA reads TGTGCCAGCAGTGAACAGGGGGTTTCCTACGAGCAGTACTTC.

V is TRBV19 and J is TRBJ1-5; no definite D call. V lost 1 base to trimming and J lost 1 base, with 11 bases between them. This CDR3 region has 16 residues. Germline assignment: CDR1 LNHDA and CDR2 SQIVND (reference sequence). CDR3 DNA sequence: TGTGCCAGTAGTATAGTTGGACGACTGAGCAATCAGCCCCAGCATTTT. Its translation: CASSIVGRLSNQPQHF.

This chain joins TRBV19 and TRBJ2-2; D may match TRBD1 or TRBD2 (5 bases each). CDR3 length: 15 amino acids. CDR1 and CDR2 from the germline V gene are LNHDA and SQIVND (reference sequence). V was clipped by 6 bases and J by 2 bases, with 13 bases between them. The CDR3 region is CASSRREINTGELFF. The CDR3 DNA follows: TGTGCCAGTAGCCGCAGGGAGATTAACACCGGGGAGCTGTTTTTT.

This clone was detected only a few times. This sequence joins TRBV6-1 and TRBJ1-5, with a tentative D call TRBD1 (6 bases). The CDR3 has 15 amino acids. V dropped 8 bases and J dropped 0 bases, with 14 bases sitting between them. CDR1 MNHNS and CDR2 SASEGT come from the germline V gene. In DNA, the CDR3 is TGTGCCAGCCCAGCAGGGGTCTATAGCAATCAGCCCCAGCATTTT. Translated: CASPAGVYSNQPQHF.

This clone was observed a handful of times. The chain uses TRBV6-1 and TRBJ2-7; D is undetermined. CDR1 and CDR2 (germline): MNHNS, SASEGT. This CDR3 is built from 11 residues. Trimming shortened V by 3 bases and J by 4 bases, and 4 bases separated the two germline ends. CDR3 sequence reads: CASSEGYEQYF. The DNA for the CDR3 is TGTGCCAGCAGTGAGGGATACGAGCAGTACTTC.

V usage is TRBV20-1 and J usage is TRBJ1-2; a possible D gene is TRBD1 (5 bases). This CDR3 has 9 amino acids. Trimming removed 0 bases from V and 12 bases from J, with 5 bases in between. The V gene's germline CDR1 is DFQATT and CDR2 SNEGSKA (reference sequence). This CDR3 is CSAREQDTF. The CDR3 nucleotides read TGCAGTGCTAGAGAACAGGACACCTTC.

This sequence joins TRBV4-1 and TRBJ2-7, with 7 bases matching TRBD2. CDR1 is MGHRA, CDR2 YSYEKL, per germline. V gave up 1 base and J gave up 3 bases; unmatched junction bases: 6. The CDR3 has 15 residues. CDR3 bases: TGCGCCAGCAGCCAAGTCCGGGCGGGAGTCTACGAGCAGTACTTC. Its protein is CASSQVRAGVYEQYF.

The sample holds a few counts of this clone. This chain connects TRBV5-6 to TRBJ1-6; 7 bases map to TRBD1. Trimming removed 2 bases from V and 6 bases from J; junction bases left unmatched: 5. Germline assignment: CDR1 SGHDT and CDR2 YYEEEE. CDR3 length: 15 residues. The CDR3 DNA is TGTGCCAGCAGCTTCTCCGGGACAGCTAATTCACCCCTCCACTTT. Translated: CASSFSGTANSPLHF.

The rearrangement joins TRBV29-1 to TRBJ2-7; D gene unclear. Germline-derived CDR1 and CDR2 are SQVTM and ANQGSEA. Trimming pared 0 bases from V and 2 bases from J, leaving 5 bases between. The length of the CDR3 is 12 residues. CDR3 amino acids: CSVEDRPYEQYF. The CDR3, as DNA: TGCAGCGTTGAAGACCGGCCCTACGAGCAGTACTTC.